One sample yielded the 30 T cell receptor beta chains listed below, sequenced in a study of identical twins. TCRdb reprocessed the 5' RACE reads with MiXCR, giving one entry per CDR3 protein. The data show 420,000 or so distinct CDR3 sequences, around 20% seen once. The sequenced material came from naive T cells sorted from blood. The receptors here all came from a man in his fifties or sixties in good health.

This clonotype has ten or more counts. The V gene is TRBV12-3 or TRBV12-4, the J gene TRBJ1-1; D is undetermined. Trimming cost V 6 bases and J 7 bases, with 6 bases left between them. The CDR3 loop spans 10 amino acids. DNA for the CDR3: TGTGCCAGCAGGGGCAGTGAAGCTTTCTTT. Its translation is CASRGSEAFF.

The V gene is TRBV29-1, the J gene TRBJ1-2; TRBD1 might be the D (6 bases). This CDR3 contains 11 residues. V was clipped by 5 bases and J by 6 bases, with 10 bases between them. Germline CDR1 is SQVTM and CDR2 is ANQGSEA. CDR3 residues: CSVWTADGYTF. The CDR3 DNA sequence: TGCAGCGTTTGGACAGCCGATGGCTACACCTTC.

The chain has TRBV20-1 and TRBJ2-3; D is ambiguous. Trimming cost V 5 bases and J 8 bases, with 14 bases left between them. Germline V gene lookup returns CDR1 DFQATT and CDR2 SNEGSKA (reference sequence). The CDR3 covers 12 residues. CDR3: CSARQSGGTQYF. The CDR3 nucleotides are TGCAGTGCTCGGCAGTCGGGCGGTACGCAGTATTTT.

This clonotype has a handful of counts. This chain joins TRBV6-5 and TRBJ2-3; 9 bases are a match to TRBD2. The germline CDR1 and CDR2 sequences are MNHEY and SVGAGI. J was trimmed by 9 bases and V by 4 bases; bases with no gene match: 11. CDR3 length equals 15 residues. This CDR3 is CASSFRLAAQGTQYF. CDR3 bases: TGTGCCAGCAGTTTCAGACTAGCGGCACAGGGAACGCAGTATTTT.

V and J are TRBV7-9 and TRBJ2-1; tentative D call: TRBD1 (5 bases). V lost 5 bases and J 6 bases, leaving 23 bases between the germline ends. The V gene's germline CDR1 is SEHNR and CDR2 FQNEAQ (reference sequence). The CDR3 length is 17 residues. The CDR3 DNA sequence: TGTGCCAGCAGCGAAATTAGACAGTTACGTACAGGCAATGAGCAGTTCTTC. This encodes CASSEIRQLRTGNEQFF.

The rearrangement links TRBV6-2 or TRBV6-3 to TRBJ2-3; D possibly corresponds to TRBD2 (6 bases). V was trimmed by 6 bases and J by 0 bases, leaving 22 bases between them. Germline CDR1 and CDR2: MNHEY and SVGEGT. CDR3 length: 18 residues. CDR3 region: CASRGLQPALSSTDTQYF. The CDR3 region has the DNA TGTGCCAGCAGGGGACTTCAGCCGGCCCTCTCTAGCACAGATACGCAGTATTTT.

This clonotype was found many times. CDR3 sequence: CASRVTQGMVYGYTF. CDR3 in DNA: TGTGCCAGCAGGGTGACACAGGGGATGGTCTATGGCTACACCTTC. The genes are TRBV6-1 and TRBJ1-2, with 7 bases fitting TRBD1. After removal of 6 bases from V and 4 bases from J, the junction contained 11 bases not matched to a gene. The germline V gene has CDR1 MNHNS and CDR2 SASEGT. The CDR3 covers 15 residues.

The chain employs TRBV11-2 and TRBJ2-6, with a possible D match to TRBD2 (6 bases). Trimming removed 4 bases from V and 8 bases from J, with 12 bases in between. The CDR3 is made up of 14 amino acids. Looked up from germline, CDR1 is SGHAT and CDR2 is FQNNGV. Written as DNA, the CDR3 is TGTGCCAGCAGCTCCCCCCGCGGGACCAACGTCCTGACTTTC. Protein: CASSSPRGTNVLTF.

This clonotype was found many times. This CDR3 is CASNKGDAYSYEQYF. The CDR3 DNA reads as TGCGCCAGCAACAAAGGGGACGCTTACTCCTACGAGCAGTACTTC. The V gene is TRBV5-1, the J gene TRBJ2-7; D tentatively reads TRBD1 or TRBD2 (5 bases each). V was pared by 6 bases and J by 0 bases, with 16 bases between. The CDR3 is 15 amino acids. The germline V gene encodes CDR1 SGHRS and CDR2 YFSETQ.

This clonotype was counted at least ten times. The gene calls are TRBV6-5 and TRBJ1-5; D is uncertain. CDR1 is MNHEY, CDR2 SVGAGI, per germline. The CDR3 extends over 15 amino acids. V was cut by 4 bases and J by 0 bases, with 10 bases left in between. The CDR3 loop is CASSSGIYSNQPQHF. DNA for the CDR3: TGTGCCAGCAGTTCCGGAATTTATAGCAATCAGCCCCAGCATTTT.

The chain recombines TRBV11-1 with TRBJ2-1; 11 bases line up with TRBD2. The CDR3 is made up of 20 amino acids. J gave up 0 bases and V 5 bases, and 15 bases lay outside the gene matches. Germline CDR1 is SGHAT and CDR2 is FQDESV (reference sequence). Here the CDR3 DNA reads TGTGCCAGCAGCCCTTTGGCGGGACTAGCGGCCTCTCGCTCCTACAATGAGCAGTTCTTC. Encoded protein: CASSPLAGLAASRSYNEQFF.

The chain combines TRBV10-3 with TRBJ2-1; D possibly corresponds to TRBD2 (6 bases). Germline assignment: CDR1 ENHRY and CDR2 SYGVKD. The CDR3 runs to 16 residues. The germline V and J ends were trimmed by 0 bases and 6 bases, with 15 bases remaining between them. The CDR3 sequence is CAISESAGGSGNEQFF. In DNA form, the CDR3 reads TGTGCCATCAGTGAGTCGGCAGGAGGGTCAGGCAATGAGCAGTTCTTC.

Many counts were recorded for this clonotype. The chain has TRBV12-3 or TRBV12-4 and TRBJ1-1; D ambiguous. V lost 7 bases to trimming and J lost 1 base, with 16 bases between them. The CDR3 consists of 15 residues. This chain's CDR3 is CASTPSRRANTEAFF. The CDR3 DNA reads TGTGCCAGCACCCCCTCTCGCCGCGCGAACACTGAAGCTTTCTTT.

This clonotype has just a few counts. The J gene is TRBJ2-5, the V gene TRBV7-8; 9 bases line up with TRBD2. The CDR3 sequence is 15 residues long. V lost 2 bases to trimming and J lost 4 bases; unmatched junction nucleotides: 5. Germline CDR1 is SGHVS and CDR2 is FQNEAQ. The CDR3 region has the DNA TGTGCCAGCAGCTTACCTAGCGGGGTTCGAGAGACCCAGTACTTC. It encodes CASSLPSGVRETQYF.

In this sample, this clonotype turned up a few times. In DNA form, the CDR3 reads TGCGCCAGCAGCCAAGAGATCGGGCAGGGGGTCTACAATGAGCAGTTCTTC. It specifies CASSQEIGQGVYNEQFF. V usage is TRBV4-3 and J usage is TRBJ2-1, with 7 bases fitting TRBD1. V gave up 0 bases and J gave up 3 bases; unmatched junction bases: 8. Germline CDR1 reads LGHNA; CDR2 reads YSLEER. CDR3 length equals 17 residues.

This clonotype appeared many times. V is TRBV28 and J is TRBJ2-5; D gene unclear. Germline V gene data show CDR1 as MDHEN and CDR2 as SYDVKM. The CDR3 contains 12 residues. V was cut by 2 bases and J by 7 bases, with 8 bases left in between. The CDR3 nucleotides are TGTGCCAGCAGTTTAGGGTACGGGACCCAGTACTTC. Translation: CASSLGYGTQYF.

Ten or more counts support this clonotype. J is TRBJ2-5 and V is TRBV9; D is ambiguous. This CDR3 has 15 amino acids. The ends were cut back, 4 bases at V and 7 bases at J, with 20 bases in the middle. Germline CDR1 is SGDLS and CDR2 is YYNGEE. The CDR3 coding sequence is TGTGCCAGCAGCTCGGAAGTGCTCGACGTCGCGACCCAGTACTTC. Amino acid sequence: CASSSEVLDVATQYF. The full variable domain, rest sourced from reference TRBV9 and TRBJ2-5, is DSGVTQTPKHLITATGQRVTLRCSPRSGDLSVYWYQQSLDQGLQFLIQYYNGEERAKGNILERFSAQQFPDLHSELNLSSLELGDSALYFCASSSEVLDVATQYFGPGTRLLVL.

CDR3 bases: TGCAGTGCCCGAGAGACAGGGACCGTTTTCCGAGAGACCCAGTACTTC. This gives the protein CSARETGTVFRETQYF. The chain couples TRBV20-1 to TRBJ2-5; TRBD1 aligns across 7 bases. From germline, CDR1 is DFQATT and CDR2 SNEGSKA (reference sequence). The CDR3 is made up of 16 amino acids. V lost 6 bases and J lost 4; bases outside the gene matches: 17.

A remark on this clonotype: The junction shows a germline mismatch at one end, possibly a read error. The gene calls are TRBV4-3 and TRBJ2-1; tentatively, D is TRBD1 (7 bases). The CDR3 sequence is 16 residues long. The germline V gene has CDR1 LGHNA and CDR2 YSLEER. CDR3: CASSQVLDQGGNEQFF. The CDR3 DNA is TGCGCCAGCAGTCAAGTACTGGATCAGGGGGGCAATGAGCAGTTCTTC.

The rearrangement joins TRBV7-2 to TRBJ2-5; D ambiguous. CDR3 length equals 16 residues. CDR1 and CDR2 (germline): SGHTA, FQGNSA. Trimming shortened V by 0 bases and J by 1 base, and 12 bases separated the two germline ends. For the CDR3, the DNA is TGTGCCAGCAGCTTAGCTAAGAGTACCTTCCAAGAGACCCAGTACTTC. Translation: CASSLAKSTFQETQYF.

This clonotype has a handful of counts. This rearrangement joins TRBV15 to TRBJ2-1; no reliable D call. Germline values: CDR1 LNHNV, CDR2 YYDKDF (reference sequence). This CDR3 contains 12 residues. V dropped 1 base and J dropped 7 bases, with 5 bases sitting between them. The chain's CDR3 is CATSRVGNEQFF. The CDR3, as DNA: TGTGCCACCAGCAGAGTGGGTAATGAGCAGTTCTTC.

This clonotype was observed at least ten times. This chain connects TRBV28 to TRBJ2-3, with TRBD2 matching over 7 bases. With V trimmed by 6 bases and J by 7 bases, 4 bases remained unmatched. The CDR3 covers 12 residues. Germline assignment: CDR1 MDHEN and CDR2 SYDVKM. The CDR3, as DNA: TGTGCCAGCAGACCCGGGGGGAATACGCAGTATTTT. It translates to CASRPGGNTQYF.

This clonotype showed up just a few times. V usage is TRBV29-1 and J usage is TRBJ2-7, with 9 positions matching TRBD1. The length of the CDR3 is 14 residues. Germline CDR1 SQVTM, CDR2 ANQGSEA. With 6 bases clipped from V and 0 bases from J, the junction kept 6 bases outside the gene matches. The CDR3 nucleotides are TGCAGCGTGGCCGGGACAGGGAGCTCCTACGAGCAGTACTTC. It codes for CSVAGTGSSYEQYF.

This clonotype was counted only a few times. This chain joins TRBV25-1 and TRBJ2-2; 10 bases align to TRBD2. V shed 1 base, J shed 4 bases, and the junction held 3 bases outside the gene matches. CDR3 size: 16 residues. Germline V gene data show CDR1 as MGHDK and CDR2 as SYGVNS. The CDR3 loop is CASSEWASGSTGELFF. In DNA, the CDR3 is TGTGCCAGCAGTGAATGGGCTAGCGGGAGCACCGGGGAGCTGTTTTTT.

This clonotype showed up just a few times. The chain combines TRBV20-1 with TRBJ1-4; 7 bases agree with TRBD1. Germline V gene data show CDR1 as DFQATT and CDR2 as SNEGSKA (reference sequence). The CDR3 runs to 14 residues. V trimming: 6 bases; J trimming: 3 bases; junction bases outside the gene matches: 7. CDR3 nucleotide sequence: TGCAGTGCCATTAACAGGGGCTCTAATGAAAAACTGTTTTTT. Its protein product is CSAINRGSNEKLFF.

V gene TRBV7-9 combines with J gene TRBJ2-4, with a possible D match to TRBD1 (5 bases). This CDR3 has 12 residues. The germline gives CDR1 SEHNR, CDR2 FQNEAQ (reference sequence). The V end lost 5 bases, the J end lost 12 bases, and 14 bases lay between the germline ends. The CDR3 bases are TGTGCCAGCAGCCCCAGGGAATCCTCTCAGTACTTC. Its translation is CASSPRESSQYF. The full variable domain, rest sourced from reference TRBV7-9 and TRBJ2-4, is DTGVSQNPRHKITKRGQNVTFRCDPISEHNRLYWYRQTLGQGPEFLTYFQNEAQLEKSRLLSDRFSAERPKGSFSTLEIQRTEQGDSAMYLCASSPRESSQYFGAGTRLSVL.

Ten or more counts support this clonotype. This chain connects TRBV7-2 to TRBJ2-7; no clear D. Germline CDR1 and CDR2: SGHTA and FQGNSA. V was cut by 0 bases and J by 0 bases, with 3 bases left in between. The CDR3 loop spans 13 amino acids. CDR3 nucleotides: TGTGCCAGCAGCTTAGCTTTCTCCTACGAGCAGTACTTC. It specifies CASSLAFSYEQYF.

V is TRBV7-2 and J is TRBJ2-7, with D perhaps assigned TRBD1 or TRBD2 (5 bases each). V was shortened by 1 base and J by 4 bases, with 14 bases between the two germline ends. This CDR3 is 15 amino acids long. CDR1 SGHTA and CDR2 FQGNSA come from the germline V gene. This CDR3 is CASSLVFQGGYEQYF. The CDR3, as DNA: TGTGCCAGCAGCTTAGTTTTTCAGGGCGGGTACGAGCAGTACTTC.

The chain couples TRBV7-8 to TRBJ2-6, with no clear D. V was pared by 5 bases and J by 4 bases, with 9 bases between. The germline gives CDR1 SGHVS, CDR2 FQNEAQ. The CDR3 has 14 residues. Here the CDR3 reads CASSDGQGANVLTF. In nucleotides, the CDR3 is TGTGCCAGCAGCGATGGGCAGGGGGCCAACGTCCTGACTTTC.

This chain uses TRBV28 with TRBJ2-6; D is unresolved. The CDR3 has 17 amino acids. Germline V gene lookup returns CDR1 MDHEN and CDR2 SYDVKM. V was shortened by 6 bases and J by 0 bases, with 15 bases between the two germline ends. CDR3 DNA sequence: TGTGCCAGCAGCTTTGCCGACTCGAGCTCTGGGGCCAACGTCCTGACTTTC. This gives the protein CASSFADSSSGANVLTF.